What follows are 9 T cell receptor beta chains derived from one specimen sequenced in a study of blood T cell repertoires in COVID-19. Sequencing used immunoSEQ multiplex PCR; TCRdb keeps in-frame clones, though not all of them. The sample has some 130,000 clones, 90% seen once. The specimen sequenced was peripheral blood. These receptors originate from a man between 60 and 70 years old with COVID-19, enrolled during active disease.

J is TRBJ1-2 and V is TRBV13; D call uncertain. Looked up from germline, CDR1 is PRHDT and CDR2 is FYEKMQ (reference sequence). The V and J ends lost 1 base and 4 bases respectively, with 13 bases between them. This CDR3 is built from 15 residues. CDR3 protein: CASSLESGEGYGYTF. In DNA, the CDR3 is TGTGCCAGCAGCTTAGAGTCCGGGGAGGGCTATGGCTACACCTTC.

The chain recombines TRBV10-1 with TRBJ1-5; a possible D gene is TRBD1 (5 bases). The ends were cut back, 0 bases at V and 11 bases at J, with 11 bases in the middle. The CDR3 covers 13 residues. Germline assignment: CDR1 WNHNN and CDR2 SYGVQD (reference sequence). In nucleotides, the CDR3 is TGCGCCAGCAGTGAGTCACAGGCCCAGGCCCAGCATTTT. It translates to CASSESQAQAQHF.

The rearrangement links TRBV29-1 to TRBJ1-2; no reliable D call. Trimming cost V 1 base and J 8 bases, with 8 bases left between them. Germline assignment: CDR1 SQVTM and CDR2 ANQGSEA. There are 11 residues in the CDR3. The CDR3 is CSVEGRIGYTF. CDR3 sequence (DNA): TGCAGCGTTGAAGGCAGAATCGGCTACACCTTC.

In DNA, the CDR3 is TGTGCCAGCAGTTCCCGGACTAGCGGTAGGACCGGGGAGCTGTTTTTT. Its translation: CASSSRTSGRTGELFF. J is TRBJ2-2 and V is TRBV6-2 or TRBV6-3; TRBD2 agrees at 10 bases. The CDR3 sequence is 16 residues long. Germline V gives CDR1 MNHEY, CDR2 SVGEGT. The trim removed 4 bases at V and 5 bases at J, leaving 7 bases unmatched.

J is TRBJ1-4 and V is TRBV19; D perhaps matches TRBD1 (5 bases). Between the trimmed V and J ends, which lost 5 bases and 7 bases, there was a span of 20 bases. This CDR3 has 16 residues. Germline CDR1 LNHDA, CDR2 SQIVND (reference sequence). The CDR3 loop is CASSASMGRGSEKLFF. CDR3 DNA sequence: TGTGCCAGTAGTGCATCAATGGGGAGGGGTAGTGAAAAACTGTTTTTT.

The chain employs TRBV11-2 and TRBJ2-7; 11 bases map to TRBD1. The CDR3 extends over 15 amino acids. V trimming: 6 bases; J trimming: 2 bases; junction bases outside the gene matches: 6. In germline, CDR1 is SGHAT, CDR2 FQNNGV. DNA of the CDR3: TGTGCCAGCAGTCTCCCGGGACAGGGGGCCTACGAGCAGTACTTC. Protein: CASSLPGQGAYEQYF. The full variable domain, rest sourced from reference TRBV11-2 and TRBJ2-7, is EAGVAQSPRYKIIEKRQSVAFWCNPISGHATLYWYQQILGQGPKLLIQFQNNGVVDDSQLPKDRFSAERLKGVDSTLKIQPAKLEDSAVYLCASSLPGQGAYEQYFGPGTRLTVT.

The chain carries TRBV6-9 and TRBJ2-7; D not certain. The ends were cut back, 4 bases at V and 0 bases at J, with 13 bases in the middle. CDR1 MNHGY and CDR2 SVAAGI come from the germline V gene. The CDR3 has 15 amino acids. The CDR3 here is CASSSHFNLSYEQYF. The CDR3 nucleotides are TGTGCCAGCAGTTCCCACTTCAATCTCTCCTACGAGCAGTACTTC.

The V call is TRBV2, the J call TRBJ2-1, with TRBD2 matching 11 bases. The CDR3 sequence is 15 residues long. The germline V gene has CDR1 SNHLY and CDR2 FYNNEI. J lost 4 bases, V lost 5 bases, and 4 bases had no gene match. The CDR3 spells CASSPRTSGYNEQFF. DNA of the CDR3: TGTGCCAGCAGTCCCAGGACTAGCGGGTACAATGAGCAGTTCTTC. The variable domain in full, with the rest retrieved from reference TRBV2 and TRBJ2-1, is EPEVTQTPSHQVTQMGQEVILRCVPISNHLYFYWYRQILGQKVEFLVSFYNNEISEKSEIFDDQFSVERPDGSNFTLKIRSTKLEDSAMYFCASSPRTSGYNEQFFGPGTRLTVL.

This chain links TRBV3-1 (or the pseudogene TRBV3-2) with TRBJ1-1; no firm D call. Germline lookup yields CDR1 LGHDT and CDR2 YNNKEL (reference sequence). The germline V and J ends were trimmed by 1 base and 10 bases, with 10 bases remaining between them. The CDR3 has 12 amino acids. This CDR3 reads CASSQGRERAFF. DNA for the CDR3: TGTGCCAGCAGCCAAGGGAGGGAACGAGCTTTCTTT.